These 21 T cell receptor beta chains share one sample of origin, sequenced in a study of cytomegalovirus exposure and HLA in healthy donors. Vbeta (60) and Jbeta (13) primers were used in the PCR. The protocol was immunoSEQ multiplex PCR, while the TCRdb copy is restricted to in-frame clones and leaves out a portion. The sample comprises around 150,000 clones, around 68% of which are singletons, and 10% rests with the top ten. Material: PBMCs. The receptor source for this set is a man aged 25-40 years in good health and CMV-seropositive.

The genes are TRBV6-5 and TRBJ2-1; TRBD1 matches at 7 bases. J lost 9 bases, V lost 4 bases, and 0 bases had no gene match. The germline CDR1 and CDR2 sequences are MNHEY and SVGAGI. The CDR3 extends over 11 amino acids. CDR3 sequence reads: CASSSGGEQFF. CDR3 in DNA: TGTGCCAGCAGTTCAGGGGGTGAGCAGTTCTTC.

V is TRBV28 and J is TRBJ2-7, with 8 bases matching TRBD2. The CDR3 runs to 15 residues. Trimming took 1 base from V and 3 from J; bases not matched to a gene: 5. Germline V lookup: CDR1 MDHEN, CDR2 SYDVKM. CDR3 nucleotide sequence: TGTGCCAGCAGTTTATTAGCGGGACTACACTACGAGCAGTACTTC. It encodes CASSLLAGLHYEQYF.

This chain uses TRBV28 with TRBJ1-2; 11 positions agree with TRBD1. This CDR3 comprises 14 residues. J lost 5 bases, V lost 5 bases, and 4 bases had no gene match. Germline CDR1 is MDHEN and CDR2 is SYDVKM. The CDR3 nucleotides read TGTGCCAGCAGTCAAGGACAGGGGGCTTATGGCTACACCTTC. It codes for CASSQGQGAYGYTF.

The CDR3 region is CAARDRVLHEQYF. The CDR3 nucleotides are TGTGCCGCCCGGGACAGGGTTCTCCACGAGCAGTACTTC. V usage is TRBV30 and J usage is TRBJ2-7, with 9 bases lining up with TRBD1. CDR1 is GTSNPN and CDR2 is SVGIG in the germline V gene (reference sequence). Trimming cost V 8 bases and J 5 bases; bases outside gene matches: 10. CDR3 length equals 13 residues.

This chain uses TRBV18 with TRBJ2-5; D uncertain. From germline, CDR1 is KGHSH and CDR2 LQKENI. The CDR3 sequence is 13 residues long. V lost 0 bases, J lost 4 bases, and 6 bases lay in between. CDR3 nucleotides: TGTGCCAGCTCACCACCTGGCGGAGAGACCCAGTACTTC. It yields the protein CASSPPGGETQYF.

The chain recombines TRBV30 with TRBJ2-1; maybe TRBD2 (5 bases). The length of the CDR3 is 11 residues. Germline-derived CDR1 and CDR2 are GTSNPN and SVGIG (reference sequence). Trimming took off 0 bases at V and 8 bases at J, with 5 bases between the two ends. The CDR3 sequence is CAWSVADEQFF. The CDR3 nucleotides are TGTGCCTGGAGTGTAGCGGATGAGCAGTTCTTC.

The V and J genes are TRBV7-9 and TRBJ1-1; 7 bases agree with TRBD1. The CDR3 length is 17 residues. Per the germline V gene, CDR1 is SEHNR and CDR2 is FQNEAQ (reference sequence). V shed 5 bases and J 5 bases; nucleotides not matched to a gene: 17. CDR3 in amino acids: CASSPSFVQGGSTEAFF. DNA for the CDR3: TGTGCCAGCAGCCCTAGTTTTGTGCAGGGGGGATCGACTGAAGCTTTCTTT.

This clone was counted a few times. The J gene is TRBJ2-7, the V gene TRBV30, with D maybe TRBD1 (6 bases). Germline lookup yields CDR1 GTSNPN and CDR2 SVGIG (reference sequence). CDR3 length: 16 amino acids. V lost 1 base to trimming and J lost 3 bases, with 19 bases between them. In DNA, the CDR3 is TGTGCCTGGAGTGGACAGGTCTACCCCCTCCTCTACGAGCAGTACTTC. Amino acids: CAWSGQVYPLLYEQYF. The full variable domain, completed using reference TRBV30 and TRBJ2-7, is SQTIHQWPATLVQPVGSPLSLECTVEGTSNPNLYWYRQAAGRGLQLLFYSVGIGQISSEVPQNLSASRPQDRQFILSSKKLLLSDSGFYLCAWSGQVYPLLYEQYFGPGTRLTVT.

This chain links TRBV5-8 with TRBJ2-6, with D possibly matching TRBD2 (6 bases). The V and J ends lost 4 bases and 2 bases respectively, with 13 bases between them. Germline CDR1 is SGHTS and CDR2 is YDEGEE. The CDR3 covers 16 residues. The CDR3 coding sequence is TGTGCCAGCAGCCCCCGGGGGTTACCTGGGGCCAACGTCCTGACTTTC. Amino acids: CASSPRGLPGANVLTF.

The rearrangement joins TRBV11-3 to TRBJ2-1; 12 bases match TRBD2. Germline-derived CDR1 and CDR2 are SGHNT and YENEEA. J was trimmed by 0 bases and V by 4 bases; bases with no gene match: 7. This CDR3 is built from 18 residues. The CDR3 region is CASSSKTSGRSSYNEQFF. In nucleotides, the CDR3 is TGTGCCAGCAGCTCCAAGACTAGCGGGAGAAGCTCCTACAATGAGCAGTTCTTC.

J is TRBJ2-2 and V is TRBV19; TRBD2 aligns across 10 bases. Looked up from germline, CDR1 is LNHDA and CDR2 is SQIVND (reference sequence). The V segment lost 7 bases and the J segment 6 bases; nucleotides outside the gene matches: 5. The length of the CDR3 is 14 residues. The CDR3 here is CASMSGRAAGELFF. CDR3 bases: TGTGCCAGTATGAGCGGGAGGGCCGCCGGGGAGCTGTTTTTT.

This sequence joins TRBV4-2 and TRBJ2-3; 7 positions agree with TRBD1. This CDR3 contains 14 residues. From germline, CDR1 is LGHNA and CDR2 YNFKEQ. Trimming cost V 4 bases and J 0 bases; bases outside gene matches: 1. As DNA, the CDR3 is TGTGCCAGCAGCCGGGACAGAAGCACAGATACGCAGTATTTT. The encoded protein is CASSRDRSTDTQYF.

The chain has TRBV14 and TRBJ2-5; weak D call: TRBD2 (6 bases). The tail of the sequence fits TRBJ2-7 better, so the J call may be wrong. The germline CDR1 and CDR2 sequences are SGHDN and FVKESK. CDR3 length: 13 amino acids. CDR3 loop: CASSQAGDPEQYF. The CDR3 DNA reads TGTGCCAGCAGCCAAGCGGGAGACCCCGAGCAGTACTTC.

J is TRBJ2-7 and V is TRBV19, with 9 bases aligning to TRBD1. V lost 5 bases to trimming and J lost 2 bases; unmatched junction nucleotides: 7. The CDR3 totals 15 residues. The germline V gene encodes CDR1 LNHDA and CDR2 SQIVND (reference sequence). In DNA form, the CDR3 reads TGTGCCAGTAGTCGCCCGGGACAGGGAACCTACGAGCAGTACTTC. This translates into CASSRPGQGTYEQYF.

This chain joins TRBV28 and TRBJ2-7; 10 nucleotides match TRBD2. Per germline, CDR1 MDHEN and CDR2 SYDVKM. Trimming took 5 bases from V and 6 from J; bases not matched to a gene: 4. The CDR3 is made up of 13 amino acids. CDR3 sequence reads: CASSLAGEGEQYF. CDR3 sequence (DNA): TGTGCCAGCAGTCTAGCGGGAGAGGGCGAGCAGTACTTC.

V and J are TRBV18 and TRBJ2-7; a possible D gene is TRBD1 (7 bases). CDR1 KGHSH and CDR2 LQKENI come from the germline V gene. Deletions cut 3 bases from V and 0 bases from J, with 12 bases between. The CDR3 runs 15 residues. Written as DNA, the CDR3 is TGTGCCAGCTCACCTGACAGGGAGGCCTCCTACGAGCAGTACTTC. Amino acids: CASSPDREASYEQYF.

The V and J genes are TRBV11-1 and TRBJ2-1; TRBD2 agrees at 10 bases. V was clipped by 6 bases and J by 9 bases; unmatched bases: 5. The CDR3 runs to 13 residues. CDR1 and CDR2 from the germline V gene are SGHAT and FQDESV (reference sequence). CDR3 nucleotides: TGTGCCAGCAGTGTCCCTAGCGGGAGTGAGCAGTTCTTC. Translated, it gives CASSVPSGSEQFF. Looking up the rest from reference TRBV11-1 and TRBJ2-1 gives the full variable domain: EAEVAQSPRYKITEKSQAVAFWCDPISGHATLYWYRQILGQGPELLVQFQDESVVDDSQLPKDRFSAERLKGVDSTLKIQPAELGDSAMYLCASSVPSGSEQFFGPGTRLTVL.

The rearrangement links TRBV7-9 to TRBJ2-5; no reliable D call. This CDR3 is 15 amino acids long. With 1 base removed from V and 3 bases from J, the gap between germline ends came to 12 bases. CDR1 is SEHNR, CDR2 FQNEAQ, per germline (reference sequence). DNA for the CDR3: TGTGCCAGCAGCTTAGGGCACGTTCGGGAAGAGACCCAGTACTTC. It encodes CASSLGHVREETQYF.

The chain recombines TRBV6-1 with TRBJ2-1; no definite D call. The CDR3 runs 14 residues. The ends were cut back, 0 bases at V and 7 bases at J, with 10 bases in the middle. CDR1 and CDR2 (germline): MNHNS, SASEGT. CDR3 residues: CASSEALSVNEQFF. For the CDR3, the DNA is TGTGCCAGCAGTGAAGCGCTTTCGGTTAATGAGCAGTTCTTC.

J is TRBJ2-5 and V is TRBV18, with 15 positions matching TRBD2. Germline V lookup: CDR1 KGHSH, CDR2 LQKENI. The CDR3 length is 18 residues. The junction had 4 bases not matched to a gene; V was cut back by 1 base and J by 1 base. CDR3 loop: CASSPLGLAGGSQETQYF. CDR3 coding DNA: TGTGCCAGCTCACCACTCGGACTAGCGGGAGGGAGCCAAGAGACCCAGTACTTC.

The V call is TRBV7-3, the J call TRBJ2-1; 7 bases map to TRBD2. CDR3 length equals 16 residues. Germline-derived CDR1 and CDR2 are SGHTA and FQGTGA. Unmatched junction bases numbered 11, after V lost 5 bases and J lost 4 bases. The DNA of the CDR3 is TGTGCCAGCAGCAATAGTGGGGCGGGAGCGTACAATGAGCAGTTCTTC. Translated: CASSNSGAGAYNEQFF.